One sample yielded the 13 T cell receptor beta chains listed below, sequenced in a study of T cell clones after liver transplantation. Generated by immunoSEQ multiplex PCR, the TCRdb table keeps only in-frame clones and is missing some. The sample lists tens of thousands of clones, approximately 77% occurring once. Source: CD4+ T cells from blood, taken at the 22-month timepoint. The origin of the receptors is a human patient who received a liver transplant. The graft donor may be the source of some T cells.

The CDR3 spells CASSLGTGGGGYTF. The CDR3 DNA reads as TGTGCCAGCAGCTTGGGGACAGGGGGCGGTGGCTACACCTTC. This chain connects TRBV5-5 to TRBJ1-2; the match to TRBD1 covers 11 bases. The CDR3 is made up of 14 amino acids. Germline-derived CDR1 and CDR2 are SGHKS and YYEKEE (reference sequence). The junction had 2 bases not matched to a gene; V was cut back by 0 bases and J by 7 bases.

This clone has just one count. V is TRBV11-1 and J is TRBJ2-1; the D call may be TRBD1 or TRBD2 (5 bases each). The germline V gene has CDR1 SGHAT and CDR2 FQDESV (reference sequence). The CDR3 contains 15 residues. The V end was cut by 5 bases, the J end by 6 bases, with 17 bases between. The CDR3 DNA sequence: TGTGCCAGCAGCCTCCCGGATTTAGGGACCAATGAGCAGTTCTTC. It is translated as CASSLPDLGTNEQFF. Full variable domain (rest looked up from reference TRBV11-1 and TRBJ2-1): EAEVAQSPRYKITEKSQAVAFWCDPISGHATLYWYRQILGQGPELLVQFQDESVVDDSQLPKDRFSAERLKGVDSTLKIQPAELGDSAMYLCASSLPDLGTNEQFFGPGTRLTVL.

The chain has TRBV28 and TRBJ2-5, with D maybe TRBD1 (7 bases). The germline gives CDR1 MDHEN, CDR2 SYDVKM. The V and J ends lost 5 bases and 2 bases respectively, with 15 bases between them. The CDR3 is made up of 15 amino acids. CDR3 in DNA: TGTGCCAGCAGTCCTCCGGCGGGACAGCAAGAGACCCAGTACTTC. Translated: CASSPPAGQQETQYF.

The CDR3, as DNA: TGTGCCACCTCCCCGGGACACACGTCAACCGGGGAGCTGTTTTTT. This encodes CATSPGHTSTGELFF. The rearrangement uses TRBV19 and TRBJ2-2; perhaps TRBD1 as D (6 bases). Germline V gene lookup returns CDR1 LNHDA and CDR2 SQIVND (reference sequence). V lost 10 bases to trimming and J lost 5 bases, with 20 bases between them. The CDR3 is 15 amino acids. The whole variable domain, remainder taken from reference TRBV19 and TRBJ2-2, is DGGITQSPKYLFRKEGQNVTLSCEQNLNHDAMYWYRQDPGQGLRLIYYSQIVNDFQKGDIAEGYSVSREKKESFPLTVTSAQKNPTAFYLCATSPGHTSTGELFFGEGSRLTVL.

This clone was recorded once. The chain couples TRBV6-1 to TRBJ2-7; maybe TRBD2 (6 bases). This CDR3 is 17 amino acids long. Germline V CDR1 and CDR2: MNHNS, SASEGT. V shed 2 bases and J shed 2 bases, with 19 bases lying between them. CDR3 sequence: CASSEMMGGATTYEQYF. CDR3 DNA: TGTGCCAGCAGTGAAATGATGGGCGGGGCCACTACCTACGAGCAGTACTTC.

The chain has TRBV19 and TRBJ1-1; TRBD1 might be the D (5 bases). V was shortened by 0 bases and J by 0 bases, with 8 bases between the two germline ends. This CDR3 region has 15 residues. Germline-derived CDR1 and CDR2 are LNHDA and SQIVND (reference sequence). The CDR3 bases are TGTGCCAGTAGTATAGAGGGACTCCTGAACACTGAAGCTTTCTTT. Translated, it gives CASSIEGLLNTEAFF.

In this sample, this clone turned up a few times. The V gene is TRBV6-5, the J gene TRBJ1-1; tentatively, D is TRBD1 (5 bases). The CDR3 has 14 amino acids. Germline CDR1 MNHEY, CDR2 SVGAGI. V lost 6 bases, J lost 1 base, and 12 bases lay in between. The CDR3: CASSRGGQNTEAFF. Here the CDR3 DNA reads TGTGCCAGCAGCCGAGGAGGACAGAACACTGAAGCTTTCTTT.

This chain's CDR3 is CASSQEAEAFF. The CDR3 nucleotides read TGTGCCAGCAGCCAAGAAGCCGAAGCTTTCTTT. V usage is TRBV4-2 and J usage is TRBJ1-1; no clear D gene. The CDR3 runs to 11 residues. Trimming removed 0 bases from V and 8 bases from J, with 4 bases in between. Germline V gene data show CDR1 as LGHNA and CDR2 as YNFKEQ.

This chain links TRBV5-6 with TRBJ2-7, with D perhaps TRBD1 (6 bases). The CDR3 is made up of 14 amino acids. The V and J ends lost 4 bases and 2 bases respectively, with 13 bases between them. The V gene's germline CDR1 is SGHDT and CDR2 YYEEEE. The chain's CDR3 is CASSQRQVPYEQYF. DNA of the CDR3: TGTGCCAGCAGCCAGAGACAGGTCCCCTACGAGCAGTACTTC.

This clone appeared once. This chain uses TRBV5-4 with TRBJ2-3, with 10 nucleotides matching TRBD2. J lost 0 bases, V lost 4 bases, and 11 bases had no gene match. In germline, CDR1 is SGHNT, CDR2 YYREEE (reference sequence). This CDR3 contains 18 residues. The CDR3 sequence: CASSPWTVAGGSTDTQYF. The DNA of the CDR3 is TGTGCCAGCAGCCCGTGGACAGTAGCGGGAGGTAGCACAGATACGCAGTATTTT. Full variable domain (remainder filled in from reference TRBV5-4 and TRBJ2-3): ETGVTQSPTHLIKTRGQQVTLRCSSQSGHNTVSWYQQALGQGPQFIFQYYREEENGRGNFPPRFSGLQFPNYSSELNVNALELDDSALYLCASSPWTVAGGSTDTQYFGPGTRLTVL.

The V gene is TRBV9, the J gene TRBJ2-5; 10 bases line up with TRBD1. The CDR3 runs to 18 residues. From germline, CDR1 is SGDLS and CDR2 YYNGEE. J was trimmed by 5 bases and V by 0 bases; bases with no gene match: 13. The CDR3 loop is CASSVGRGDRGALETQYF. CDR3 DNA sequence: TGTGCCAGCAGCGTAGGGAGAGGGGACAGGGGTGCCCTGGAGACCCAGTACTTC.

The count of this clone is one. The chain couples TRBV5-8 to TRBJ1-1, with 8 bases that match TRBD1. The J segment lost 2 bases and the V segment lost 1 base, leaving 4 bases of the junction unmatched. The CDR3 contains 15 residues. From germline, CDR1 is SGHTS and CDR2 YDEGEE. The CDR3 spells CASSLNGQGNTEAFF. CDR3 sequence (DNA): TGTGCCAGCAGCTTGAACGGACAGGGCAACACTGAAGCTTTCTTT.

The CDR3 region is CASSLEGTSDEQFF. The CDR3 nucleotides read TGCGCCAGCAGCTTGGAAGGGACTAGCGATGAGCAGTTCTTC. This sequence joins TRBV5-1 and TRBJ2-1; 10 bases are a match to TRBD2. In germline, CDR1 is SGHRS, CDR2 YFSETQ. The CDR3 contains 14 residues. J lost 8 bases, V lost 0 bases, and 2 bases had no gene match.